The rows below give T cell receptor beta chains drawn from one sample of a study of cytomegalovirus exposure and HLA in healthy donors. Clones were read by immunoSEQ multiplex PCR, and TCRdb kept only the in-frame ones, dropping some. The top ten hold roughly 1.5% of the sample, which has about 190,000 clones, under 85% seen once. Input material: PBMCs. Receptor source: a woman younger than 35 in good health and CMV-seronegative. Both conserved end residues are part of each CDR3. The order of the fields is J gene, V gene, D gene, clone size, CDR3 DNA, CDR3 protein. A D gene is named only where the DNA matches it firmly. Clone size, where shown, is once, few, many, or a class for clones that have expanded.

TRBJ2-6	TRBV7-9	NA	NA	TGTGCCAGCAGCTCGAGAGAGGCTGGGGGGTTTTTTGAATCCAACGTCCTGACTTTC	CASSSREAGGFFESNVLTF
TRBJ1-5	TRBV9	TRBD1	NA	TGTGCCAGCAGCAGACAGGGTGGGCAGCCCCAGCATTTT	CASSRQGGQPQHF
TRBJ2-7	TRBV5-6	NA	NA	TGTGCCAGCAGCCGGGGGGCAGCCTCCTACGAGCAGTACTTC	CASSRGAASYEQYF
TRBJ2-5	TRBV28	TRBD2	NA	TGTGCCAGCAGTCAAGGACTAGCGGGGCAAGAGACCCAGTACTTC	CASSQGLAGQETQYF
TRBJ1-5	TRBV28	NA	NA	TGTGCCAGCAGTTCAGGGGCCAGCAGCAATCAGCCCCAGCATTTT	CASSSGASSNQPQHF
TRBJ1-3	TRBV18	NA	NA	TGTGCCAGCCCACCGGGGACTTCTGGAAACACCATATATTTT	CASPPGTSGNTIYF
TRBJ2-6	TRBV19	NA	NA	TGTGCCAGTCAGGAAGGATCTGGGGCCAACGTCCTGACTTTC	CASQEGSGANVLTF
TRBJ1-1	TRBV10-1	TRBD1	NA	TGCGCCAGCAGACAGGGGTACGAGACTGAAGCTTTCTTT	CASRQGYETEAFF
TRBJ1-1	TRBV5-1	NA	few	TGCGCCAGCAGCTTGGCCGTTACAGAGAACACTGAAGCTTTCTTT	CASSLAVTENTEAFF
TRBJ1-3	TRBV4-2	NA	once	TGTGCCAGCAGCCACACGGCGGGGGGATCAGCTGGAAACACCATATATTTT	CASSHTAGGSAGNTIYF
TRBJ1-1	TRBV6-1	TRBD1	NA	TGTGCCAGCAGGGGACAGGGGGCGAAAAACACTGAAGCTTTCTTT	CASRGQGAKNTEAFF
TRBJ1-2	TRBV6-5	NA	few	TGTGCCAGCAGGGGGACAAACCCAGGCTACACCTTC	CASRGTNPGYTF
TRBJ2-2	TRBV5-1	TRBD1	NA	TGCGCCAGCAGCCCACAGGGGCTAGGCACCGGGGAGCTGTTTTTT	CASSPQGLGTGELFF
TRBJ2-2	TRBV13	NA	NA	TGTGCCAGCGGCGGGCGGGGTAGCACCGGGGAGCTGTTTTTT	CASGGRGSTGELFF
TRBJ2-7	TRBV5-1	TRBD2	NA	TGCGCCAGCAGCTTGGAGGGGACTACCTACGAGCAGTACTTC	CASSLEGTTYEQYF
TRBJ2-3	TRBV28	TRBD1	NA	TGTGCCAGCAGCCCACAGGGGCGGTCAGATACGCAGTATTTT	CASSPQGRSDTQYF
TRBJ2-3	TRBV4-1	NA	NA	TGCGCCAGCAGCCAAGATCGGGCAGCGGGCGCTAGCACAGATACGCAGTATTTT	CASSQDRAAGASTDTQYF
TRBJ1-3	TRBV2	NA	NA	TGTGCCGGATACAGAACAGCCACAGGGAGCTCTGGAAACACCATATATTTT	CAGYRTATGSSGNTIYF
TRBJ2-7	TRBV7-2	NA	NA	TGTGCCAGCACGCGGGCAGTCGAGCAGTACTTC	CASTRAVEQYF
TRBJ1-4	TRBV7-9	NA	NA	TGTTCCAGCACCATTGTGAGGGAAAAACTGTTTTTT	CSSTIVREKLFF
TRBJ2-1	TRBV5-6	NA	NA	NA	CASSFFGERSSYNEQFF
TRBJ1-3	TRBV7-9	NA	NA	TGTGCCAGCAGCTTAGCACTCCGAAATTCTGGAAACACCATATATTTT	CASSLALRNSGNTIYF
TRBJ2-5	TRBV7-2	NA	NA	TGTGCCAGCAGCTTCCGTGACCAAGAGACCCAGTACTTC	CASSFRDQETQYF
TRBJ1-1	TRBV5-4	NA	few	TGTGCCAGCAGCTTGTCCGGGGGTCCTGAAGCTTTCTTT	CASSLSGGPEAFF
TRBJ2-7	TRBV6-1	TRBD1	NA	TGTGCCAGCAGTGAAGGGACAGGGACCTTCTCCTACGAGCAGTACTTC	CASSEGTGTFSYEQYF
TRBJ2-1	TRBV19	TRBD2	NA	TGTGCCAGTAGTCAGGCTAGCGGGAGTCCTGAGCAGTTCTTC	CASSQASGSPEQFF
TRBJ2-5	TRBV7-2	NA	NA	TGTGCCAGCAGCCCCACAGGGAGTGAGACCCAGTACTTC	CASSPTGSETQYF
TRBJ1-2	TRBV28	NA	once	TGTGCCAGCAGGTCTGGAGACAGAAACTATGGCTACACCTTC	CASRSGDRNYGYTF
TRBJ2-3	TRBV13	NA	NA	TGTGCCAGCAGCTTATACAGGACAGATACGCAGTATTTT	CASSLYRTDTQYF
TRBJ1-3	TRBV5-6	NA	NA	TGTGCCAGCAGCCCCTTGCAGGGATCCGGAAACACCATATATTTT	CASSPLQGSGNTIYF
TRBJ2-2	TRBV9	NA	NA	TGTGCCAGCAGCGCCGTGGAGGGCGGGGAGCTGTTTTTT	CASSAVEGGELFF
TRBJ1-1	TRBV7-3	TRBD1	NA	TGTGCCAGCCAACCGGACAGGGGACTTACAAATGAAGCTTTCTTT	CASQPDRGLTNEAFF
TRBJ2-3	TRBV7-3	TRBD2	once	TGTGCCAGCAGCTTAGGGAGCGGGGGGGCCCCAGATACGCAGTATTTT	CASSLGSGGAPDTQYF
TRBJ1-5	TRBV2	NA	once	TGTGCCAGCAGTGAAGTAAATAGCCATCAGCCCCAGCATTTT	CASSEVNSHQPQHF
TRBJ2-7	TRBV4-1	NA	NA	TGCGCCAGCAGCCAAGAAGGGGGCTACGAGCAGTACTTC	CASSQEGGYEQYF
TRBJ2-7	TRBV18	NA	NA	TGTGCCAGCTCACCTCCCGGGATGAGTGTCCACGAGCAGTACTTC	CASSPPGMSVHEQYF
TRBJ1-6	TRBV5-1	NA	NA	TGCGCCAGCAGCTTTTCCGGGAACAATTCACCCCTCCACTTT	CASSFSGNNSPLHF
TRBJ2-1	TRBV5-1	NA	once	TGCGCCAGCAGCTTGGATGCCCTAACTAGCTATGAGCAGTTCTTC	CASSLDALTSYEQFF
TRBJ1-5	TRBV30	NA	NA	TGTGCCTGGGGACCCTCCCGAACAGGGTTTAGCAATCAGCCCCAGCATTTT	CAWGPSRTGFSNQPQHF
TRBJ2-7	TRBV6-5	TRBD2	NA	TGTGCCAGCAGCCCAACTAGCGGGAGATCCTACGAGCAGTACTTC	CASSPTSGRSYEQYF
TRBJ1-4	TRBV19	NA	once	TGTGCCAGTCAACTATGGGGACATACTAATGAAAAACTGTTTTTT	CASQLWGHTNEKLFF
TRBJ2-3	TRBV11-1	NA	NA	TGTGCCAGCAGCTTAACCCGGGTAGGAGATACGCAGTATTTT	CASSLTRVGDTQYF
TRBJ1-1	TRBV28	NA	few	TGTGCCAGCAGTCAAGAAGGCGGAGCTCTAATGAACACTGAAGCTTTCTTT	CASSQEGGALMNTEAFF
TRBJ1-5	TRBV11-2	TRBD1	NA	TGTGCCAGCAGCTTAGGACAGGGCGCGTATCAGCCCCAGCATTTT	CASSLGQGAYQPQHF
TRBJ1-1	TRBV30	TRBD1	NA	TGTGCCTGGATTGACAGGGTGAACACTGAAGCTTTCTTT	CAWIDRVNTEAFF
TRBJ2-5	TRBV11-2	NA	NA	TGTGCCAGCAGCTTAGATGGCGGAATACAAGAGACCCAGTACTTC	CASSLDGGIQETQYF
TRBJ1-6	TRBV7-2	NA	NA	TGTGCCAGCAGCTTACAGGGTTATAATTCACCCCTCCACTTT	CASSLQGYNSPLHF
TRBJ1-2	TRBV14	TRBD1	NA	TGTGCCAGCAGCCACCGACAGGGGCCCCTACGTGGCTACACCTTC	CASSHRQGPLRGYTF
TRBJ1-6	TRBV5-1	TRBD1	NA	TGCGCCAGCAGCTTATTTGACAGGGGATCAGGTTCACCCCTCCACTTT	CASSLFDRGSGSPLHF
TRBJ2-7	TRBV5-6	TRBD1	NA	TGTGCCAGCAGCCCGGGACAGGGAGGCTCCTACGAGCAGTACTTC	CASSPGQGGSYEQYF
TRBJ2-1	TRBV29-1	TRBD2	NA	TGCAGCGTTGATCGGCTAGCGGGAGTTAATGAGCAGTTCTTC	CSVDRLAGVNEQFF
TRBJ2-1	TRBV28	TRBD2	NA	TGTGCCAGCACCCCGGGAGGGGCATCCTACAATGAGCAGTTCTTC	CASTPGGASYNEQFF
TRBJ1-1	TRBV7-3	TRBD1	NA	TGTGCCAGCAGCTTGGGACAGCCGACGAACACTGAAGCTTTCTTT	CASSLGQPTNTEAFF
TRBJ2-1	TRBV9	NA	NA	TGTGCCAGCAGCGTAGCTACCCAGGGTATCAATGAGCAGTTCTTC	CASSVATQGINEQFF
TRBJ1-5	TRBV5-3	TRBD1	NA	TGTGCCAGAAGCTCTATGGACAGGGACAATCAGCCCCAGCATTTT	CARSSMDRDNQPQHF